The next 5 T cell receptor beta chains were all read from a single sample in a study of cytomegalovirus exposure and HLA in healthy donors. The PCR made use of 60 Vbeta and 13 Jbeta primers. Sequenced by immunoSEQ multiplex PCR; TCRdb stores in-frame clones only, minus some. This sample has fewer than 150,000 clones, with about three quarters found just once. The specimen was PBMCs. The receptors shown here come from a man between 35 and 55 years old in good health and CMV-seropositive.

CDR3 sequence reads: CASSPRGSSGIRSEQFF. DNA of the CDR3: TGTGCCAGCAGCCCCCGGGGGAGTAGCGGGATACGATCTGAGCAGTTCTTC. The J gene is TRBJ2-1, the V gene TRBV11-3, with 8 nucleotides matching TRBD2. Germline V gives CDR1 SGHNT, CDR2 YENEEA. This CDR3 has 17 residues. The trim removed 5 bases at V and 9 bases at J, leaving 18 bases unmatched.

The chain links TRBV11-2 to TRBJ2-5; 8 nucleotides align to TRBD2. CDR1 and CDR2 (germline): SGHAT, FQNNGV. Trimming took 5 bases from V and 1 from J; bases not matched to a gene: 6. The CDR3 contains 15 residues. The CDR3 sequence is CASSTRGDFQETQYF. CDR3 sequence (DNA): TGTGCCAGCAGCACGCGGGGGGACTTCCAAGAGACCCAGTACTTC.

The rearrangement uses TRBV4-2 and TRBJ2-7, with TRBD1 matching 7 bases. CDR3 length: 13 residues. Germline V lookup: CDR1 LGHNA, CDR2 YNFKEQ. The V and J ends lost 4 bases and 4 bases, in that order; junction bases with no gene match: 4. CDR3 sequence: CASSPRQGYEQYF. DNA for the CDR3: TGTGCCAGCAGCCCACGACAGGGATACGAGCAGTACTTC.

The CDR3 loop is CASSPPASGREETQYF. The CDR3 nucleotides are TGTGCCAGCTCACCACCGGCTAGCGGGAGGGAAGAGACCCAGTACTTC. The V call is TRBV18, the J call TRBJ2-5; 12 bases line up with TRBD2. Germline CDR1 reads KGHSH; CDR2 reads LQKENI. Unmatched junction bases numbered 2, after V lost 0 bases and J lost 3 bases. There are 16 residues in the CDR3.

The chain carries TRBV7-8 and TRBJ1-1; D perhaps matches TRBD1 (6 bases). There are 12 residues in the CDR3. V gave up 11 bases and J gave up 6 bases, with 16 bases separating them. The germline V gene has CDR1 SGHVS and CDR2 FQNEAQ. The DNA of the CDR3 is TGTGCCGTCTCCGAGGGGGGGGCTGAAGCTTTCTTT. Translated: CAVSEGGAEAFF.